The 5 T cell receptor beta chains below come from one sample, sequenced in a study of cytomegalovirus exposure and HLA in healthy donors. Both 60 Vbeta primers and 13 Jbeta primers went into the PCR. Assay used: immunoSEQ multiplex PCR; TCRdb lists only in-frame clones, some missing. The sample spans under 150,000 clones; the ten largest clones claim 1.5% to 1.8%. The sequenced sample was PBMCs. The receptors derive from a woman in her thirties or forties in good health and CMV-seronegative.

This sequence joins TRBV4-3 and TRBJ2-7; D call uncertain. The CDR3 totals 19 residues. Germline lookup yields CDR1 LGHNA and CDR2 YSLEER. V dropped 0 bases and J dropped 0 bases, with 21 bases sitting between them. CDR3 region: CASSQDARRMWPSSYEQYV. CDR3 bases: TGCGCCAGCAGCCAAGACGCGCGCAGGATGTGGCCCAGCTCCTACGAGCAGTACGTC.

The chain carries TRBV19 and TRBJ1-5, with D uncertain. V lost 7 bases to trimming and J lost 2 bases, with 15 bases between them. The length of the CDR3 is 15 residues. Germline lookup yields CDR1 LNHDA and CDR2 SQIVND (reference sequence). The CDR3 DNA sequence: TGTGCCAGTATCGCCGGGGTGGGAGGCAATCAGCCCCAGCATTTT. This translates into CASIAGVGGNQPQHF.

The rearrangement links TRBV7-9 to TRBJ2-7, with TRBD1 as a possible D gene (5 bases). CDR3 length: 16 residues. Germline V gene data show CDR1 as SEHNR and CDR2 as FQNEAQ (reference sequence). V lost 1 base to trimming and J lost 4 bases, with 17 bases between them. CDR3: CASSLGGASEFYEQYV. The CDR3, as DNA: TGTGCCAGCAGCTTAGGGGGCGCATCGGAATTTTACGAGCAGTACGTC.

V and J are TRBV6-1 and TRBJ1-5, with D maybe TRBD1 (6 bases). Germline CDR1 and CDR2: MNHNS and SASEGT. The CDR3 contains 14 residues. V was pared by 7 bases and J by 3 bases, with 13 bases between. The CDR3 protein is CASNLGGINQPQHF. CDR3 coding DNA: TGTGCCAGCAACCTAGGGGGAATCAATCAGCCCCAGCATTTT.

J is TRBJ1-1 and V is TRBV5-4; 8 nucleotides align to TRBD1. The junction had 2 bases not matched to a gene; V was cut back by 1 base and J by 0 bases. CDR1 is SGHNT and CDR2 is YYREEE in the germline V gene (reference sequence). The CDR3 totals 15 residues. The CDR3 coding sequence is TGTGCCAGCAGCTTGTCGGACAGGGTGAACACTGAAGCTTTCTTT. Translation: CASSLSDRVNTEAFF. Using reference TRBV5-4 and TRBJ1-1 for the parts outside the CDR3, the full variable domain is ETGVTQSPTHLIKTRGQQVTLRCSSQSGHNTVSWYQQALGQGPQFIFQYYREEENGRGNFPPRFSGLQFPNYSSELNVNALELDDSALYLCASSLSDRVNTEAFFGQGTRLTVV.